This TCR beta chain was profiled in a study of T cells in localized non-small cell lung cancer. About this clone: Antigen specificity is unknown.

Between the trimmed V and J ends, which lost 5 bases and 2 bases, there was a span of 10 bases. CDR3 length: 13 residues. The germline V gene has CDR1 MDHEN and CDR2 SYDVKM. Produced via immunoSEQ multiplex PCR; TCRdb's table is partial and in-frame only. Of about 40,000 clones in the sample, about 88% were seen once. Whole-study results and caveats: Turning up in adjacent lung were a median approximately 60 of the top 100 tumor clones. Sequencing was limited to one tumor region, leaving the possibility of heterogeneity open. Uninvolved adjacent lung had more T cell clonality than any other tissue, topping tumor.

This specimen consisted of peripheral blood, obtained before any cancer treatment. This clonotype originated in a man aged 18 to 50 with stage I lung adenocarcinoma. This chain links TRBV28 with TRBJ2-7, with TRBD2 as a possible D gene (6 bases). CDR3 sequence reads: CASSAGPTYEQYF. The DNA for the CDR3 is TGTGCCAGCAGTGCGGGACCGACCTACGAGCAGTACTTC.